This T cell receptor beta chain was captured in a study of shared clonotypes between healthy human individuals. The CDR3 length is 14 residues. Per the germline V gene, CDR1 is SGHVS and CDR2 is FQNEAQ. V was cut by 0 bases and J by 1 base, with 7 bases left in between. The deep-level immunoSEQ assay was used. Per sorted-subset replicate PCR, input was around 220 ng DNA, representing around 30,000 T cell genomes. Data came from immunoSEQ multiplex PCR; TCRdb stores just in-frame clones and leaves some out. The sample has millions of clones, about 95% seen once. Sequencing input: naive CD4+ T cells sorted from blood. Subset denoted: CD45RA+ positively selected. The rearrangement links TRBV7-8 to TRBJ2-7; no clear D gene. The sequence was obtained from a man in his late teens or twenties in good health. CDR3 nucleotides: TGTGCCAGCAGCTTAGCTGGTGGGTCCTACGAGCAGTACTTC. Residues: CASSLAGGSYEQYF. Supplemented by reference TRBV7-8 and TRBJ2-7, the full variable domain reads GAGVSQSPRYKVAKRGQDVALRCDPISGHVSLFWYQQALGQGPEFLTYFQNEAQLDKSGLPSDRFFAERPEGSVSTLKIQRTQQEDSAVYLCASSLAGGSYEQYFGPGTRLTVT.